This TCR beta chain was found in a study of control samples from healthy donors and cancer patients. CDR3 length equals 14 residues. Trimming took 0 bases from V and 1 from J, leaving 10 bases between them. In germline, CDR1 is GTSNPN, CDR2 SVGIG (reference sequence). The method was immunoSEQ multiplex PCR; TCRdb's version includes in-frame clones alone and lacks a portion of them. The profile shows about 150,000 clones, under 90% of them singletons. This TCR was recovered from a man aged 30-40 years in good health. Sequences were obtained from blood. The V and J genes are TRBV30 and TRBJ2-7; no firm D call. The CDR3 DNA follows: TGTGCCTGGAGTGTCGGCGGAATTTCCTACGAGCAGTACTTC. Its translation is CAWSVGGISYEQYF.